This is a list of T cell receptor beta chains from one sample in a study of cytomegalovirus exposure and HLA in healthy donors. Produced via immunoSEQ multiplex PCR; TCRdb's table is partial and in-frame only. The sample has more than 100,000 clones, approximately 15% seen once; the top ten hold 1.9%. Sequenced sample: PBMCs. The receptor set was obtained from a woman aged 18-29 years in good health and CMV-seronegative. Both conserved end residues are part of each CDR3. The D gene is left open where the match is weak. Only some rows state a clone size, as once, few, many or a class for expanded clones.

TRBV7-8,TRBD1,NA,TRBJ1-4,TGTGCCAGCAGCTTGACAGGGATAGGAACTAATGAAAAACTGTTTTTT,CASSLTGIGTNEKLFF
TRBV30,NA,few,TRBJ2-5,TGTGCCAGAGACAGGAACGACCACGGGACCCAGTACTTC,CARDRNDHGTQYF
TRBV7-3,TRBD2,NA,TRBJ2-7,TGTGCCAGCAGCTTAACAGGGACTAGCGGGAGCAAGCAGTACTTC,CASSLTGTSGSKQYF
TRBV4-1,NA,few,TRBJ2-7,TGCGCCAGCAGCCAAGATAGGGAGGATTCCTACGAGCAGTACTTC,CASSQDREDSYEQYF
TRBV5-1,NA,NA,TRBJ2-2,TGCGCCAGCAGCTCAGCCGGGGCCGGGGAGCTGTTTTTT,CASSSAGAGELFF
TRBV18,TRBD2,few,TRBJ2-5,TGTGCCAGCTCACCAGGGACTAGCGGGAGCCAAGAGACCCAGTACTTC,CASSPGTSGSQETQYF
TRBV18,NA,few,TRBJ1-2,TGTGCCAGCTCACCAGCCGATCGGGGCTATGGCTACACCTTC,CASSPADRGYGYTF
TRBV28,NA,few,TRBJ1-1,TGTGCCAGCAGTCCGACCAGGGGCTACAACACTGAAGCTTTCTTT,CASSPTRGYNTEAFF
TRBV10-1,TRBD2,few,TRBJ2-1,TGCGCCAGCAGTGCCAGCGGGAGGACGTATGAGCAGTTCTTC,CASSASGRTYEQFF
TRBV5-4,NA,NA,TRBJ2-3,TGTGCCAGCAGCTCCCAACCTAAGACAGATACGCAGTATTTT,CASSSQPKTDTQYF
TRBV11-2,NA,many,TRBJ2-5,TGTGCCAGCAGCTTAGAAACATTACTAGTGGGGGAGACCCAGTACTTC,CASSLETLLVGETQYF
TRBV28,NA,NA,TRBJ1-1,TGTGCCAGCACAGTGAACACTGAAGCTTTCTTT,CASTVNTEAFF
TRBV5-4,NA,NA,TRBJ1-1,TGTGCCAGCAGCTTGGTGGGCGCGAACACTGAAGCTTTCTTT,CASSLVGANTEAFF
TRBV15,TRBD1,few,TRBJ1-1,TGTGCCACCAGCAGAGGGCAGGGGGCGGACACTGAAGCTTTCTTT,CATSRGQGADTEAFF
TRBV28,NA,NA,TRBJ2-4,TGTGCCAGCAGTTTAATTGGCGGGTTAGCCAAAAACATTCAGTACTTC,CASSLIGGLAKNIQYF
TRBV19,NA,NA,TRBJ2-7,TGTGAGCGGAACTTCAGCCCCGAGCAGTACTTC,CERNFSPEQYF
TRBV9,TRBD1,NA,TRBJ2-5,TGTGCCAGCAGCGCCCGACAGGGCCCAGGGGAGACCCAGTACTTC,CASSARQGPGETQYF
TRBV5-3,TRBD2,few,TRBJ2-5,TGTGCCAGAAGCTTGGTAGGGACTAGCGGGAGAAAACAAGAGACCCAGTACTTC,CARSLVGTSGRKQETQYF
TRBV27,NA,few,TRBJ1-4,TGTGCCAGCAGTTGGAACGGGGAAAAACTGTTTTTT,CASSWNGEKLFF
TRBV10-3,TRBD1,NA,TRBJ2-2,TGTGCCATCAGTGAGACAGGACAGGTTTACACCGGGGAGCTGTTTTTT,CAISETGQVYTGELFF
TRBV28,NA,many,TRBJ1-5,TGTGCCAGCAGCCCTGGGAGGGGGATGCGTAGCAATCAGCCCCAGCATTTT,CASSPGRGMRSNQPQHF
TRBV10-3,NA,NA,TRBJ2-7,TGTGCCATCAGTGAAGAGGGACTTAGTGCCTACGAGCAGTACTTC,CAISEEGLSAYEQYF
TRBV9,NA,NA,TRBJ2-1,TGTGCCAGCAGCGCTACAGGGTCGGATGAGCAGTTCTTC,CASSATGSDEQFF
TRBV6-1,TRBD1,NA,TRBJ2-2,TGTGCCAGCAGTGAATGGGACAGGGGTCTGTCCGGGGAGCTGTTTTTT,CASSEWDRGLSGELFF
TRBV21-1,NA,NA,TRBJ2-2,TGTGCCAGCGGGGAGGGGAACACCGGGGAGCTGTTTTTT,CASGEGNTGELFF
TRBV19,NA,NA,TRBJ2-1,TGTGCCAGTAGTATAGGTGCCCCCGGGGATGAGCAGTTCTTC,CASSIGAPGDEQFF
TRBV9,NA,NA,TRBJ1-1,TGTGCCAGCAGCGTAGGGTCGAGGGCGAACACTGAAGCTTTCTTT,CASSVGSRANTEAFF
TRBV5-1,NA,few,TRBJ1-1,TGCGCCAGCAGTTTGGACAGCATGAACACTGAAGCTTTCTTT,CASSLDSMNTEAFF
TRBV5-6,TRBD1,few,TRBJ1-2,TGTGCCAGCACTCCCGGGACAGGCCATGGCTACACCTTC,CASTPGTGHGYTF
TRBV7-2,NA,NA,TRBJ1-1,TGTGCCAGCAGTCTATCAGGGAACACTGAAGCTTTCTTT,CASSLSGNTEAFF
TRBV5-1,NA,NA,TRBJ2-2,TGCGCCAGCAGCTTGGATCAGGGGCAAGCCGGGGAGCTGTTTTTT,CASSLDQGQAGELFF